Listed below are T cell receptor beta chains from one sample, sequenced in a study of regulatory and conventional T cells in RAG deficiency. This table comes from immunoSEQ multiplex PCR, and its TCRdb copy is limited to in-frame clones, with some not included. This sample has around 33,000 clones, with 70% to 90% found just once. The data also belong to a second study, concerning regulatory T cells.

Sample: CD8+ T cells sorted from blood. These receptors originate from a human donor in good health. CDR3s include the opening cysteine and the closing phenylalanine or tryptophan. Fields, in order: V gene, CDR3 length, clone size, J gene, D gene, CDR3 protein, CDR3 DNA. The D gene is left open where the match is weak. The size of a clone is reported for some rows only, either as once, few or many, or as a class for expanded clones.

V: TRBV5-4
length: 16
size: .
J: TRBJ2-7
D: .
CDR3: CASSLEAGESPYEQYF
DNA: TGTGCCAGCAGCTTGGAGGCAGGGGAGTCTCCCTACGAGCAGTACTTC

V: TRBV10-3
length: 16
size: .
J: TRBJ2-3
D: .
CDR3: CAIRGIDVQPTDTQYF
DNA: TGTGCCATCAGGGGGATCGACGTCCAACCCACAGATACGCAGTATTTT

V: TRBV5-8
length: 14
size: .
J: TRBJ1-5
D: .
CDR3: CASSNERNNQPQHF
DNA: TGTGCCAGCAGCAATGAGAGGAATAATCAGCCCCAGCATTTT

V: TRBV6-1
length: 16
size: .
J: TRBJ2-1
D: TRBD2
CDR3: CASSEARGGTYNEQFF
DNA: TGTGCCAGCAGTGAAGCCCGGGGGGGGACCTACAATGAGCAGTTCTTC

V: TRBV4-1
length: 14
size: .
J: TRBJ2-7
D: TRBD2
CDR3: CASSQSLSGDEQYF
DNA: TGCGCCAGCAGCCAGAGCCTTAGCGGGGACGAGCAGTACTTC

V: TRBV19
length: 15
size: .
J: TRBJ1-5
D: .
CDR3: CASSPRGTGDQPQHF
DNA: TGTGCCAGTAGTCCTCGAGGGACGGGGGATCAGCCCCAGCATTTT

V: TRBV14
length: 15
size: .
J: TRBJ1-1
D: .
CDR3: CASSQGPGLPKEAFF
DNA: TGTGCCAGCAGCCAAGGTCCCGGGCTACCAAAAGAAGCTTTCTTT

V: TRBV7-9
length: 15
size: .
J: TRBJ1-1
D: TRBD1
CDR3: CASSPRDRGDTEAFF
DNA: TGTGCCAGCAGCCCCCGGGACAGGGGTGATACTGAAGCTTTCTTT

V: TRBV27
length: 12
size: .
J: TRBJ1-1
D: .
CDR3: CASSFTNTEAFF
DNA: TGTGCCAGCAGTTTCACGAACACTGAAGCTTTCTTT

V: TRBV10-3
length: 16
size: once
J: TRBJ2-5
D: TRBD2
CDR3: CAISESLAGVMETQYF
DNA: TGTGCCATCAGTGAAAGTCTAGCGGGAGTAATGGAGACCCAGTACTTC

V: TRBV19
length: 19
size: .
J: TRBJ2-7
D: TRBD2
CDR3: CASSPDRAGTSGTGYEQYF
DNA: TGTGCCAGTAGCCCAGATCGAGCAGGGACTAGCGGGACGGGCTACGAGCAGTACTTC

V: TRBV19
length: 15
size: few
J: TRBJ2-7
D: TRBD2
CDR3: CASSRSASGSYEQYF
DNA: TGTGCCAGTAGTAGGTCCGCTAGCGGGAGTTACGAGCAGTACTTC

V: TRBV5-8
length: 17
size: .
J: TRBJ2-5
D: TRBD1
CDR3: CASSLAGGSSGGETQYF
DNA: TGTGCCAGCAGCTTGGCAGGGGGCAGCTCCGGTGGAGAGACCCAGTACTTC

V: TRBV27
length: 15
size: .
J: TRBJ1-6
D: TRBD1
CDR3: CASRGGQGHNSPLHF
DNA: TGTGCCAGCAGGGGGGGACAGGGTCATAATTCACCCCTCCACTTT

V: TRBV5-1
length: 14
size: .
J: TRBJ2-7
D: .
CDR3: CASSLDQGTYEQYF
DNA: TGCGCCAGCAGCTTGGATCAAGGGACCTACGAGCAGTACTTC

V: TRBV19
length: 18
size: .
J: TRBJ1-4
D: TRBD1
CDR3: CASTSIIVLGQSHEKLFF
DNA: TGTGCCAGCACATCTATCATTGTTTTGGGACAGAGCCATGAAAAACTGTTTTTT

V: TRBV7-9
length: 14
size: .
J: TRBJ2-5
D: .
CDR3: CASTQPGGRETQYF
DNA: TGTGCCAGCACCCAGCCCGGGGGTCGAGAGACCCAGTACTTC

V: TRBV27
length: 15
size: .
J: TRBJ2-7
D: TRBD1
CDR3: CASGYRDRGRYEQYF
DNA: TGTGCCAGCGGATACCGGGACAGGGGGAGATACGAGCAGTACTTC

V: TRBV9
length: 14
size: .
J: TRBJ2-7
D: TRBD2
CDR3: CASSPGLAGYEQYF
DNA: TGTGCCAGCAGCCCTGGGCTAGCGGGATACGAGCAGTACTTC

V: TRBV7-9
length: 16
size: .
J: TRBJ2-3
D: TRBD1
CDR3: CASSWFRDRDTDTQYF
DNA: TGTGCCAGCAGCTGGTTCCGGGACAGGGATACAGATACGCAGTATTTT

V: TRBV28
length: 12
size: .
J: TRBJ1-5
D: .
CDR3: CASSLQNQPQHF
DNA: TGTGCCAGCAGTTTACAGAATCAGCCCCAGCATTTT

V: TRBV6-5
length: 14
size: .
J: TRBJ1-1
D: .
CDR3: CASSQNRGGTEAFF
DNA: TGTGCCAGCAGCCAAAACCGGGGGGGCACTGAAGCTTTCTTT

V: TRBV19
length: 13
size: .
J: TRBJ1-1
D: .
CDR3: CASSSMGNTEAFF
DNA: TGTGCCAGTAGTAGTATGGGGAACACTGAAGCTTTCTTT

V: TRBV16
length: 13
size: .
J: TRBJ1-1
D: TRBD1
CDR3: CASSQGQGTEAFF
DNA: TGTGCCAGCAGCCAGGGACAGGGCACTGAAGCTTTCTTT

V: TRBV5-5
length: 15
size: .
J: TRBJ2-2
D: .
CDR3: CASSLLTGGTGELFF
DNA: TGTGCCAGCAGCTTGCTCACAGGAGGCACCGGGGAGCTGTTTTTT

V: TRBV5-6
length: 15
size: .
J: TRBJ2-7
D: .
CDR3: CASSLGGVGSYEQYF
DNA: TGTGCCAGCAGCTTGGGAGGGGTTGGGTCCTACGAGCAGTACTTC

V: TRBV9
length: 15
size: .
J: TRBJ1-1
D: TRBD1
CDR3: CASSPQPPQGGEAFF
DNA: TGTGCCAGCAGCCCCCAACCCCCACAGGGGGGTGAAGCTTTCTTT

V: TRBV11-2
length: 13
size: .
J: TRBJ2-1
D: .
CDR3: CASSAIRGHEQFF
DNA: TGTGCCAGCAGCGCAATCAGGGGTCATGAGCAGTTCTTC

V: TRBV19
length: 13
size: once
J: TRBJ1-2
D: .
CDR3: CASSIEGNYGYTF
DNA: TGTGCCAGTAGTATTGAGGGGAACTATGGTTACACCTTC

V: TRBV7-6
length: 17
size: .
J: TRBJ1-5
D: TRBD1
CDR3: CASSSGTGYSGNQPQHF
DNA: TGTGCCAGCAGCTCCGGGACAGGGTATTCGGGGAATCAGCCCCAGCATTTT

V: TRBV15
length: 15
size: .
J: TRBJ2-6
D: .
CDR3: CATSRAVSGANVLTF
DNA: TGTGCCACCAGCAGAGCAGTCTCGGGGGCCAACGTCCTGACTTTC

V: TRBV6-5
length: 16
size: .
J: TRBJ2-3
D: .
CDR3: CASSYSMGLATDTQYF
DNA: TGTGCCAGCAGTTACTCGATGGGTTTAGCTACAGATACGCAGTATTTT

V: TRBV6-1
length: 13
size: .
J: TRBJ1-2
D: TRBD1
CDR3: CAVGQGRDYGYTF
DNA: TGTGCGGTCGGACAGGGCCGAGACTATGGCTACACCTTC

V: TRBV5-1
length: 12
size: .
J: TRBJ2-7
D: .
CDR3: CASHAGSGEQYF
DNA: TGCGCCAGCCACGCGGGGTCTGGGGAGCAGTACTTC

V: TRBV9
length: 18
size: .
J: TRBJ2-3
D: TRBD1
CDR3: CASSVAQGVYSSTDTQYF
DNA: TGTGCCAGCAGCGTAGCACAGGGGGTCTATTCTAGCACAGATACGCAGTATTTT

V: TRBV9
length: 12
size: .
J: TRBJ2-5
D: .
CDR3: CASSDLQETQYF
DNA: TGTGCCAGCAGCGACCTCCAAGAGACCCAGTACTTC

V: TRBV7-2
length: 15
size: .
J: TRBJ1-1
D: TRBD1
CDR3: CASSFAGTVSTEAFF
DNA: TGTGCCAGCAGCTTTGCCGGGACAGTGAGTACTGAAGCTTTCTTT

V: TRBV25-1
length: 13
size: .
J: TRBJ2-5
D: .
CDR3: CASSEFPQETQYF
DNA: TGTGCCAGCAGTGAATTCCCACAAGAGACCCAGTACTTC

V: TRBV19
length: 15
size: .
J: TRBJ1-5
D: .
CDR3: CASSTGTYSNQPQHF
DNA: TGTGCCAGTAGTACCGGGACGTATAGCAATCAGCCCCAGCATTTT

V: TRBV6-5
length: 13
size: .
J: TRBJ2-1
D: TRBD2
CDR3: CASSYGVGGEQFF
DNA: TGTGCCAGCAGTTACGGGGTCGGGGGGGAGCAGTTCTTC

V: TRBV10-3
length: 15
size: once
J: TRBJ1-4
D: TRBD1
CDR3: CAISPDRERFEKLFF
DNA: TGTGCCATCAGTCCAGACAGGGAACGTTTCGAAAAACTGTTTTTT

V: TRBV6-5
length: 15
size: .
J: TRBJ2-1
D: .
CDR3: CASSYEGGGRDEQFF
DNA: TGTGCCAGCAGTTACGAGGGGGGGGGCCGTGATGAGCAGTTCTTC

V: TRBV6-5
length: 16
size: .
J: TRBJ1-2
D: .
CDR3: CASSYSSGPLPYGYTF
DNA: TGTGCCAGCAGTTACTCGTCAGGGCCCCTTCCCTATGGCTACACCTTC